This TCR beta chain appears in the sequencing data of a study of T cells in localized non-small cell lung cancer. Overall study findings and caveats: Elevated blood T cell density was associated with longer overall survival.

Using immunoSEQ multiplex PCR, the repertoire was profiled, and TCRdb retains in-frame clones only, with some absent. This sample has some 90,000 clones; 80% to 90% occur once, and the top ten carry about 15%. Of note for this clone: The antigen remains unidentified.

This TCR came from a man between 40 and 75 years old with stage I squamous cell lung carcinoma. Sequenced material: peripheral blood, taken before any cancer treatment.

CDR3 in amino acids: CASSFGQGNQPQHF. The DNA for the CDR3 is TGTGCCAGCAGCTTCGGACAGGGCAATCAGCCCCAGCATTTT. The chain joins TRBV7-9 to TRBJ1-5; TRBD1 agrees at 7 bases. The CDR3 runs 14 residues. CDR1 is SEHNR, CDR2 FQNEAQ, per germline (reference sequence). The V and J ends lost 3 bases and 2 bases, in that order; junction bases with no gene match: 1. Drawing the rest from reference TRBV7-9 and TRBJ1-5, the complete variable domain is DTGVSQNPRHKITKRGQNVTFRCDPISEHNRLYWYRQTLGQGPEFLTYFQNEAQLEKSRLLSDRFSAERPKGSFSTLEIQRTEQGDSAMYLCASSFGQGNQPQHFGDGTRLSIL.